The 32 T cell receptor beta chains reported below all come from one sample, sequenced in a study of cytomegalovirus exposure and HLA in healthy donors. Both 60 Vbeta primers and 13 Jbeta primers went into the PCR. This table comes from immunoSEQ multiplex PCR, and its TCRdb copy is limited to in-frame clones, with some not included. The table has approximately 180,000 clones, over 9.5% seen once. Sequencing input: PBMCs. These TCRs come from a man aged 50 to 59 in good health and CMV-seropositive.

This chain connects TRBV6-1 to TRBJ1-2; maybe TRBD1 (5 bases). Germline V gene data show CDR1 as MNHNS and CDR2 as SASEGT. The CDR3 runs 13 residues. Between the trimmed V and J ends, which lost 3 bases and 8 bases, there was a span of 13 bases. The CDR3, as DNA: TGTGCCAGCAGTGAGCAGCGTACAGGCGGCTACACCTTC. It specifies CASSEQRTGGYTF.

The sample holds a few counts of this clone. J is TRBJ2-1 and V is TRBV9; TRBD2 matches at 10 bases. Trimming at V came to 2 bases and at J to 4 bases, leaving 0 bases not matched to a gene. Per germline, CDR1 SGDLS and CDR2 YYNGEE. The CDR3 is made up of 14 amino acids. The CDR3 DNA reads TGTGCCAGCAGCGTTAGCGGGGGGTACAATGAGCAGTTCTTC. Translated: CASSVSGGYNEQFF.

The rearrangement joins TRBV7-2 to TRBJ2-2, with TRBD2 as a possible D gene (5 bases). The CDR3 extends over 14 amino acids. Germline values: CDR1 SGHTA, CDR2 FQGNSA. V was shortened by 5 bases and J by 0 bases, with 7 bases between the two germline ends. The CDR3 coding sequence is TGTGCCAGCAGCCGGGAAACGAACACCGGGGAGCTGTTTTTT. Protein sequence: CASSRETNTGELFF.

This chain uses TRBV11-3 with TRBJ1-2, with TRBD1 matching 7 bases. The CDR3 totals 14 residues. Trimming took 1 base from V and 3 from J; bases not matched to a gene: 2. Germline CDR1 SGHNT, CDR2 YENEEA. The CDR3 here is CASSLGGQYYGYTF. For the CDR3, the DNA is TGTGCCAGCAGCTTAGGGGGACAGTACTATGGCTACACCTTC. Full variable domain (missing parts from reference TRBV11-3 and TRBJ1-2): EAGVVQSPRYKIIEKKQPVAFWCNPISGHNTLYWYLQNLGQGPELLIRYENEEAVDDSQLPKDRFSAERLKGVDSTLKIQPAELGDSAVYLCASSLGGQYYGYTFGSGTRLTVV.

This clone was recorded a few times. This chain uses TRBV28 with TRBJ2-5; a weak D match, TRBD1 (6 bases). Between the trimmed V and J ends, which lost 6 bases and 0 bases, there was a span of 8 bases. CDR3 length equals 13 residues. CDR1 MDHEN and CDR2 SYDVKM come from the germline V gene. CDR3 nucleotide sequence: TGTGCCAGCAGGACAGGTTACCAAGAGACCCAGTACTTC. Translating gives CASRTGYQETQYF.

The CDR3 spells CASTPTPGTNYGYTF. The CDR3 DNA sequence: TGCGCCAGCACCCCAACGCCGGGAACCAACTATGGCTACACCTTC. The J gene is TRBJ1-2, the V gene TRBV5-1; no clear D gene. The germline V gene encodes CDR1 SGHRS and CDR2 YFSETQ. V lost 6 bases, J lost 2 bases, and 17 bases lay in between. This CDR3 has 15 residues.

This clone occurred a few times. V gene TRBV27 combines with J gene TRBJ2-5, with TRBD1 as a possible D gene (6 bases). V was shortened by 6 bases and J by 5 bases, with 13 bases between the two germline ends. Germline CDR1 reads MNHEY; CDR2 reads SMNVEV (reference sequence). CDR3 length: 13 residues. CDR3 DNA: TGTGCCAGCAGCCACAGGGAAGGCGAGACCCAGTACTTC. This sequence encodes CASSHREGETQYF.

There are a few counts of this clone. The J gene is TRBJ2-3, the V gene TRBV7-2; D unresolved. V lost 3 bases to trimming and J lost 3 bases, with 7 bases between them. Germline V gives CDR1 SGHTA, CDR2 FQGNSA. The CDR3 contains 13 residues. The CDR3 coding sequence is TGTGCCAGCAGCTTTCGGGTTACAGATACGCAGTATTTT. Protein: CASSFRVTDTQYF. Using reference TRBV7-2 and TRBJ2-3 for the parts outside the CDR3, the full variable domain is GAGVSQSPSNKVTEKGKDVELRCDPISGHTALYWYRQSLGQGLEFLIYFQGNSAPDKSGLPSDRFSAERTGGSVSTLTIQRTQQEDSAVYLCASSFRVTDTQYFGPGTRLTVL.

This clone has just a few counts. The chain has TRBV2 and TRBJ1-6, with D possibly being TRBD1 (6 bases). Trimming shortened V by 6 bases and J by 7 bases, and 19 bases separated the two germline ends. Germline lookup yields CDR1 SNHLY and CDR2 FYNNEI. The CDR3 spans 16 residues. The CDR3 is CASRGGQGVRNSPLHF. The CDR3 bases are TGTGCCAGCAGAGGGGGTCAGGGAGTGAGGAATTCACCCCTCCACTTT.

J is TRBJ2-5 and V is TRBV27, with TRBD1 identical over 8 bases. Germline CDR1 MNHEY, CDR2 SMNVEV (reference sequence). The V and J ends lost 5 bases and 5 bases, in that order; junction bases with no gene match: 10. CDR3 length equals 15 residues. CDR3 protein: CASSMQGAVWETQYF. The CDR3 DNA follows: TGTGCCAGCAGTATGCAGGGGGCGGTTTGGGAGACCCAGTACTTC.

Only a few counts were recorded for this clone. The V call is TRBV2, the J call TRBJ1-1; no reliable D call. Trimming cost V 4 bases and J 3 bases, with 15 bases left between them. The CDR3 has 15 residues. Germline V gene lookup returns CDR1 SNHLY and CDR2 FYNNEI. As DNA, the CDR3 is TGTGCCAGCAGTGGGAGGAGGGCTGAGTACACTGAAGCTTTCTTT. Amino acids: CASSGRRAEYTEAFF.

The chain links TRBV12-2 to TRBJ1-1; the D call of TRBD1 is as the table states it, not checked on the DNA. TRBV12-2 is flagged as a pseudogene. This CDR3 has 16 amino acids. The CDR3 DNA follows: TGTGCAAGTCGCCCCCAGGGGGTCGGTAAGAACACTGAAGCTTTCTTT. Encoded protein: CASRPQGVGKNTEAFF.

The chain has TRBV7-2 and TRBJ1-4; D uncertain. This CDR3 comprises 15 residues. The V gene lost 1 base and the J gene lost 6 bases, with 12 bases spanning the gap. Germline V gene sequence: CDR1 SGHTA, CDR2 FQGNSA. The CDR3 protein is CASSLGALPYEKLFF. CDR3 DNA: TGTGCCAGCAGCTTAGGAGCTCTCCCTTATGAAAAACTGTTTTTT.

The chain uses TRBV10-3 and TRBJ2-1; weak D call: TRBD1 (5 bases). Germline V CDR1 and CDR2: ENHRY, SYGVKD. The CDR3 covers 15 residues. Trimming took off 6 bases at V and 0 bases at J, with 12 bases between the two ends. For the CDR3, the DNA is TGTGCCATCAGGGACCCCCAGGGCTCCTACAATGAGCAGTTCTTC. Residues: CAIRDPQGSYNEQFF.

This clone has only a few counts. V is TRBV9 and J is TRBJ2-5, with D maybe TRBD2 (5 bases). Deletions cut 4 bases from V and 3 bases from J, with 13 bases between. This CDR3 is 14 amino acids long. Germline CDR1 reads SGDLS; CDR2 reads YYNGEE. CDR3 residues: CASSPPLGEETQYF. The CDR3 coding sequence is TGTGCCAGCAGCCCTCCTTTGGGAGAAGAGACCCAGTACTTC.

This clone has only a few counts. This rearrangement joins TRBV7-9 to TRBJ1-1; D is ambiguous. CDR1 is SEHNR, CDR2 FQNEAQ, per germline (reference sequence). CDR3 length equals 13 residues. The germline V and J ends were trimmed by 1 base and 5 bases, with 8 bases remaining between them. The CDR3 DNA follows: TGTGCCAGCAGCTTAGTAGAGGTTACTGAAGCTTTCTTT. Its protein product is CASSLVEVTEAFF.

In DNA, the CDR3 is TGCGCCAGCAGCTTATTCGGACAGGGGACTCTGGGCACCGGGGAGCTGTTTTTT. Its translation is CASSLFGQGTLGTGELFF. The chain carries TRBV5-1 and TRBJ2-2; 9 nucleotides agree with TRBD1. V dropped 2 bases and J dropped 4; count of bases not matched to a gene: 12. Germline V CDR1 and CDR2: SGHRS, YFSETQ. The CDR3 runs 18 residues. Looking up the rest from reference TRBV5-1 and TRBJ2-2 gives the full variable domain: KAGVTQTPRYLIKTRGQQVTLSCSPISGHRSVSWYQQTPGQGLQFLFEYFSETQRNKGNFPGRFSGRQFSNSRSEMNVSTLELGDSALYLCASSLFGQGTLGTGELFFGEGSRLTVL.

This clone was counted only a few times. This chain connects TRBV5-4 to TRBJ2-2; 7 nucleotides agree with TRBD1. Looked up from germline, CDR1 is SGHNT and CDR2 is YYREEE (reference sequence). V trimming: 5 bases; J trimming: 7 bases; junction bases outside the gene matches: 8. The CDR3 has 14 residues. CDR3 in amino acids: CASRYRGSSGELFF. The CDR3 DNA is TGTGCCAGCAGGTACAGGGGATCTAGCGGGGAGCTGTTTTTT.

This rearrangement joins TRBV5-4 to TRBJ1-6; TRBD1 matches at 8 bases. CDR1 and CDR2 (germline): SGHNT, YYREEE (reference sequence). The CDR3 covers 15 residues. After removal of 2 bases from V and 7 bases from J, the junction contained 5 bases not matched to a gene. The CDR3 sequence: CASSFGQGGNSPLHF. In DNA, the CDR3 is TGTGCCAGCAGCTTCGGACAGGGTGGGAATTCACCCCTCCACTTT.

The chain carries TRBV6-4 and TRBJ2-2, with 7 bases matching TRBD2. The length of the CDR3 is 18 residues. The germline CDR1 and CDR2 sequences are MRHNA and SNTAGT. After removal of 3 bases from V and 0 bases from J, the junction contained 10 bases not matched to a gene. CDR3 nucleotide sequence: TGTGCCAGCAGTGAGACCTTAACGGGGGGAGCGAACACCGGGGAGCTGTTTTTT. Translated: CASSETLTGGANTGELFF.

The V call is TRBV19, the J call TRBJ2-5; weak D call: TRBD2 (5 bases). Trimming left V 0 bases short and J 5 bases short, with 13 bases between. The CDR3 is made up of 15 amino acids. Germline loops: CDR1 LNHDA, CDR2 SQIVND (reference sequence). The DNA for the CDR3 is TGTGCCAGTAGTATAGAGGGAGTTGATGCGGAGACCCAGTACTTC. Its protein product is CASSIEGVDAETQYF.

In its sample, this clone was seen a few times. This rearrangement joins TRBV7-2 to TRBJ1-2, with a possible D match to TRBD1 (5 bases). CDR1 is SGHTA, CDR2 FQGNSA, per germline. The CDR3 loop spans 14 amino acids. Trimming shortened V by 1 base and J by 3 bases, and 9 bases separated the two germline ends. The CDR3 nucleotides are TGTGCCAGCAGCTTAGGGGGCAGGGACTATGGCTACACCTTC. Protein sequence: CASSLGGRDYGYTF.

There are a few counts of this clone. The V gene is TRBV6-5, the J gene TRBJ2-5, with TRBD1 matching over 7 bases. The length of the CDR3 is 13 residues. Germline CDR1 is MNHEY and CDR2 is SVGAGI. V shed 6 bases, J shed 10 bases, and the junction held 11 bases outside the gene matches. DNA for the CDR3: TGTGCCAGCAGCCAACGGACGGCAGGGGGCCAGTACTTC. Translating gives CASSQRTAGGQYF.

The rearrangement uses TRBV5-1 and TRBJ2-2; 10 positions match TRBD2. The length of the CDR3 is 16 residues. The ends lost 2 bases at V and 4 bases at J; junction bases unmatched: 5. CDR1 and CDR2 from the germline V gene are SGHRS and YFSETQ. CDR3 in amino acids: CASSFSGGAVTGELFF. The CDR3 DNA reads as TGCGCCAGCAGCTTCAGCGGGGGGGCGGTCACCGGGGAGCTGTTTTTT.

CDR3 coding DNA: TGTGCCAGCAGTTACAACGGACAGGGGTGGTGGAACGAGCAGTACTTC. Protein product: CASSYNGQGWWNEQYF. The rearrangement uses TRBV6-5 and TRBJ2-7, with TRBD1 identical over 9 bases. The CDR3 has 16 amino acids. Per germline, CDR1 MNHEY and CDR2 SVGAGI. Unmatched junction bases numbered 10, after V lost 2 bases and J lost 5 bases.

The chain recombines TRBV6-1 with TRBJ1-2, with 9 bases aligning to TRBD1. The V segment lost 5 bases and the J segment 4 bases; nucleotides outside the gene matches: 8. This CDR3 comprises 15 residues. Looked up from germline, CDR1 is MNHNS and CDR2 is SASEGT. CDR3 protein: CASSQQGAFGYGYTF. The CDR3 coding sequence is TGTGCCAGCAGTCAACAGGGGGCGTTTGGCTATGGCTACACCTTC.

This clone showed up just a few times. This chain joins TRBV7-2 and TRBJ1-3; a weak D match, TRBD1 (5 bases). The CDR3 runs 15 residues. CDR1 is SGHTA, CDR2 FQGNSA, per germline. V dropped 5 bases and J dropped 4 bases, with 15 bases sitting between them. The CDR3 nucleotides are TGTGCCAGCAGCCCGGACGGTCACAGGGGAAACACCATATATTTT. Amino acid sequence: CASSPDGHRGNTIYF.

The chain links TRBV29-1 to TRBJ1-3, with D hard to call. CDR3 length: 14 residues. Trimming cost V 5 bases and J 0 bases, with 11 bases left between them. Germline loops: CDR1 SQVTM, CDR2 ANQGSEA. The CDR3 is CSVSMGLSGNTIYF. Here the CDR3 DNA reads TGCAGCGTTAGTATGGGCCTCTCTGGAAACACCATATATTTT.

Comments on this clone: This specimen includes other DNA sequences encoding the same CDR3. J is TRBJ2-3 and V is TRBV15; perhaps TRBD1 as D (5 bases). CDR1 and CDR2 from the germline V gene are LNHNV and YYDKDF (reference sequence). The CDR3 has 15 amino acids. Deletions cut 5 bases from V and 3 bases from J, with 15 bases between. The CDR3 region has the DNA TGTGCCACCAGCCCCCAGGGTCCAGGGACAGATACGCAGTATTTT. Protein: CATSPQGPGTDTQYF.

This clone was observed a handful of times. The genes are TRBV5-1 and TRBJ2-2; TRBD2 might be the D (6 bases). The CDR3 is made up of 15 amino acids. Per germline, CDR1 SGHRS and CDR2 YFSETQ. Trimming removed 0 bases from V and 4 bases from J, with 10 bases in between. This CDR3 is CASSLVGGVTGELFF. The CDR3 DNA reads as TGCGCCAGCAGCTTGGTGGGGGGAGTCACCGGGGAGCTGTTTTTT.

This clone was seen only a few times. The rearrangement joins TRBV4-3 to TRBJ1-4; TRBD1 aligns across 8 bases. This CDR3 spans 16 amino acids. V shed 2 bases, J shed 6 bases, and the junction held 8 bases outside the gene matches. Germline V gives CDR1 LGHNA, CDR2 YSLEER. The CDR3 spells CASSQYTGGADEKLFF. CDR3 DNA: TGCGCCAGCAGCCAATACACAGGGGGTGCTGATGAAAAACTGTTTTTT.

This clone was observed a few times. J is TRBJ2-7 and V is TRBV30; D uncertain. Trimming left V 0 bases short and J 0 bases short, with 12 bases between. Germline lookup yields CDR1 GTSNPN and CDR2 SVGIG (reference sequence). The CDR3 covers 15 residues. In nucleotides, the CDR3 is TGTGCCTGGAGTGTACGAGGTTTCACCTCCTACGAGCAGTACTTC. Protein sequence: CAWSVRGFTSYEQYF.